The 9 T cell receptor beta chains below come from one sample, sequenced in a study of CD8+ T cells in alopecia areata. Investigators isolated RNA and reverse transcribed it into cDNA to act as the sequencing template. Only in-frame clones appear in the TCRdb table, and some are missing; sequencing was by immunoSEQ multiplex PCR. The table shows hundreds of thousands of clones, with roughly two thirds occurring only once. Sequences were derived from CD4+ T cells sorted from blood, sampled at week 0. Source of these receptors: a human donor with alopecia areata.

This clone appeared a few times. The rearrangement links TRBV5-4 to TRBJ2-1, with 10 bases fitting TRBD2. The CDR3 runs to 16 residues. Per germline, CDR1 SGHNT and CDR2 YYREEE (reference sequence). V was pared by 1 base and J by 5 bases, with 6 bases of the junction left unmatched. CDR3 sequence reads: CASSLNSGGAHNEQFF. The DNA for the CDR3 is TGTGCCAGCAGCTTGAACAGCGGGGGGGCCCACAATGAGCAGTTCTTC.

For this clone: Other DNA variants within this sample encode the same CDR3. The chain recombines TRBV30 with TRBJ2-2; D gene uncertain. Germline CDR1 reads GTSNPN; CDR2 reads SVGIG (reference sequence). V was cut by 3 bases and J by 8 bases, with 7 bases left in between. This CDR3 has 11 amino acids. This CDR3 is CAWSGRGELFF. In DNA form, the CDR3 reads TGTGCCTGGAGCGGCCGGGGGGAGCTGTTTTTT.

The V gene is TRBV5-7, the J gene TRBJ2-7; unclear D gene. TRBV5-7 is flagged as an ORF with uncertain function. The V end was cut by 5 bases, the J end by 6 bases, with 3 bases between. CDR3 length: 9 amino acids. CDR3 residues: CASRGEQYF. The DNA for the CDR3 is TGTGCCAGCAGGGGCGAGCAGTACTTC.

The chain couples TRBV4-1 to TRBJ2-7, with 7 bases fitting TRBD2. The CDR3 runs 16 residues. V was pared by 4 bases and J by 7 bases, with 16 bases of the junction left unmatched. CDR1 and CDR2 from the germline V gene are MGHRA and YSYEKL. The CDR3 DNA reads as TGCGCCAGCAGCCGAGGGCCGGCAGCGGGGAGAAGTGAGCAGTACTTC. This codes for CASSRGPAAGRSEQYF.

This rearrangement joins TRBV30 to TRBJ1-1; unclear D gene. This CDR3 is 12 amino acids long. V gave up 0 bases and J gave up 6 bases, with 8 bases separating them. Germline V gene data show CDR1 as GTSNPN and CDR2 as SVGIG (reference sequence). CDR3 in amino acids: CAWSVRQPEAFF. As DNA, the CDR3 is TGTGCCTGGAGTGTACGCCAACCTGAAGCTTTCTTT.

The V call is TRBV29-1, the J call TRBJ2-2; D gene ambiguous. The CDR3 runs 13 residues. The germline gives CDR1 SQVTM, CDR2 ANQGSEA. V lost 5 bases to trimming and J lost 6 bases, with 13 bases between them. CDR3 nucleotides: TGCAGCGTTTCCAAGGGCCCCCCCGGGGAGCTGTTTTTT. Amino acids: CSVSKGPPGELFF.

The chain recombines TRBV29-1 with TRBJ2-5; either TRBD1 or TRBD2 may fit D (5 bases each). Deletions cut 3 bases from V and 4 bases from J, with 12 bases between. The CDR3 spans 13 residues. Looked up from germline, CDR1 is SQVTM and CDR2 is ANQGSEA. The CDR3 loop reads CSVELARGETQYF. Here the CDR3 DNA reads TGCAGCGTTGAGCTCGCGAGGGGAGAGACCCAGTACTTC.

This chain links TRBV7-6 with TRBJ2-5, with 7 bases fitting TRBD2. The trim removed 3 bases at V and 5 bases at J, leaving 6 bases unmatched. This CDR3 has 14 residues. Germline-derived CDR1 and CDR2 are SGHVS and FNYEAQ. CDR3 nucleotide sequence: TGTGCCAGCAGCTTCCCGGGACTACGGGAGACCCAGTACTTC. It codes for CASSFPGLRETQYF.

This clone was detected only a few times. Here the CDR3 reads CASSLVTSYEQYF. The CDR3 DNA follows: TGCGCCAGCAGCTTGGTCACCTCCTACGAGCAGTACTTC. The chain joins TRBV5-1 to TRBJ2-7; D gene uncertain. Trimming removed 0 bases at V and 0 bases at J, with 4 bases between. This CDR3 comprises 13 residues. CDR1 is SGHRS, CDR2 YFSETQ, per germline.